This T cell receptor (beta chain) was recovered during a study of CD8+CD57+ T cells in acquired aplastic anemia. The CDR3 spans 14 residues. Germline CDR1 SGHRS, CDR2 YFSETQ. Trimming took off 4 bases at V and 0 bases at J, with 10 bases between the two ends. Researchers used genomic DNA as the template to profile TCR beta VDJ and CDR3. TCRdb analysed the reads with MiXCR anew, one entry per CDR3 protein. The sample includes some 290,000 distinct CDR3 sequences, 50% to 70% seen only once; the top ten take roughly 8%. The chain combines TRBV5-1 with TRBJ2-5; TRBD2 might be the D (6 bases). The TCR was taken from a human donor with severe aplastic anemia or a healthy control (not recorded which). Specimen: sorted CD4+, CD8+, or CD8+CD57+ T cells (not recorded which) from PBMCs. The CDR3 protein is CASSPGLYQETQYF. In DNA form, the CDR3 reads TGCGCCAGCAGCCCGGGACTTTACCAAGAGACCCAGTACTTC.